The 18 T cell receptor beta chains below come from one sample, sequenced in a study of cytomegalovirus exposure and HLA in healthy donors. The method was immunoSEQ multiplex PCR; TCRdb's version includes in-frame clones alone and lacks a portion of them. The repertoire holds 65,000 to 95,000 clones, 80% to 95% seen once, with 3% to 4.5% in the top ten. Sample: PBMCs. These receptors originate from a woman aged 25 to 39 in good health and CMV-seronegative.

This clone was detected only once. The chain recombines TRBV4-1 with TRBJ1-2, with a weak D call TRBD1 (5 bases). The CDR3 covers 14 residues. The germline CDR1 and CDR2 sequences are MGHRA and YSYEKL. V was pared by 1 base and J by 4 bases, with 10 bases between. CDR3 loop: CASSQGSGLYGYTF. The CDR3 DNA is TGCGCCAGCAGCCAAGGGTCAGGGCTCTATGGCTACACCTTC.

The chain combines TRBV9 with TRBJ2-7; 7 bases are a match to TRBD1. CDR1 and CDR2 (germline): SGDLS, YYNGEE. This CDR3 has 14 residues. With 3 bases clipped from V and 0 bases from J, the junction kept 3 bases outside the gene matches. CDR3 loop: CASSGQGNSYEQYF. CDR3 bases: TGTGCCAGCAGCGGACAGGGTAACTCCTACGAGCAGTACTTC.

The CDR3 protein is CASSPRTVSETQYF. The CDR3 DNA is TGTGCCAGCAGCCCCCGGACAGTCTCGGAGACCCAGTACTTC. The V call is TRBV9, the J call TRBJ2-5; D might be TRBD1 (6 bases). The CDR3 covers 14 residues. The germline V gene has CDR1 SGDLS and CDR2 YYNGEE. With 4 bases removed from V and 5 bases from J, the gap between germline ends came to 15 bases.

This clone was detected only a few times. V is TRBV28 and J is TRBJ1-2, with D unresolved. V lost 5 bases to trimming and J lost 7 bases, with 14 bases between them. Per the germline V gene, CDR1 is MDHEN and CDR2 is SYDVKM. The CDR3 consists of 13 residues. CDR3 in DNA: TGTGCCAGCAGTGGGTTCGGGAGTCGTGGCTACACCTTC. This translates into CASSGFGSRGYTF.

The chain recombines TRBV10-3 with TRBJ2-2; 15 bases map to TRBD2. Germline V lookup: CDR1 ENHRY, CDR2 SYGVKD. The CDR3 is 18 amino acids. Trimming at V came to 8 bases and at J to 1 base, leaving 8 bases not matched to a gene. CDR3 nucleotide sequence: TGTGCCATCCAGCCGGGACTAGCGGGAGGACAGAACACCGGGGAGCTGTTTTTT. Protein product: CAIQPGLAGGQNTGELFF.

The genes are TRBV7-2 and TRBJ2-5; 8 bases are shared with TRBD2. Germline V gives CDR1 SGHTA, CDR2 FQGNSA. The length of the CDR3 is 16 residues. V was clipped by 1 base and J by 2 bases; unmatched bases: 6. This chain's CDR3 is CASSLVAGTRQETQYF. In nucleotides, the CDR3 is TGTGCCAGCAGCTTAGTCGCCGGGACTAGGCAAGAGACCCAGTACTTC.

The V call is TRBV4-2, the J call TRBJ1-5; D perhaps matches TRBD1 (6 bases). V dropped 0 bases and J dropped 0 bases, with 18 bases sitting between them. In germline, CDR1 is LGHNA, CDR2 YNFKEQ. The CDR3 covers 19 residues. The CDR3 DNA reads as TGTGCCAGCAGCCAAGATCCCATGGGAAGGACAGATAGCAATCAGCCCCAGCATTTT. The encoded protein is CASSQDPMGRTDSNQPQHF.

The gene calls are TRBV5-1 and TRBJ2-3; D is ambiguous. V was shortened by 4 bases and J by 0 bases, with 6 bases between the two germline ends. This CDR3 is built from 13 residues. In germline, CDR1 is SGHRS, CDR2 YFSETQ. The DNA for the CDR3 is TGCGCCAGCAGCGATCGGAGCACAGATACGCAGTATTTT. Protein product: CASSDRSTDTQYF. The full variable domain, with the rest looked up from reference TRBV5-1 and TRBJ2-3, is KAGVTQTPRYLIKTRGQQVTLSCSPISGHRSVSWYQQTPGQGLQFLFEYFSETQRNKGNFPGRFSGRQFSNSRSEMNVSTLELGDSALYLCASSDRSTDTQYFGPGTRLTVL.

This chain uses TRBV4-2 with TRBJ2-1; 8 nucleotides line up with TRBD2. The CDR3 sequence is 16 residues long. Losses at the gene ends were 6 bases for V and 7 bases for J; bases not matched to a gene: 14. CDR1 is LGHNA, CDR2 YNFKEQ, per germline. The CDR3 is CASRTDSGGQRNEQFF. CDR3 in DNA: TGTGCCAGCAGGACAGACAGCGGGGGCCAACGGAATGAGCAGTTCTTC.

The chain joins TRBV4-1 to TRBJ2-7; 13 bases map to TRBD2. Germline V lookup: CDR1 MGHRA, CDR2 YSYEKL. CDR3 length equals 14 residues. Trimming at V came to 5 bases and at J to 6 bases, leaving 4 bases not matched to a gene. CDR3 nucleotide sequence: TGCGCCAGCAGCTCGCGGACTAGCGGGAGCGAGCAGTACTTC. It codes for CASSSRTSGSEQYF.

V gene TRBV30 combines with J gene TRBJ1-5; possibly TRBD1 for D (5 bases). V dropped 2 bases and J dropped 3 bases, with 8 bases sitting between them. The CDR3 runs 13 residues. Germline lookup yields CDR1 GTSNPN and CDR2 SVGIG (reference sequence). This CDR3 reads CAWSRGFNQPQHF. In nucleotides, the CDR3 is TGTGCCTGGAGTCGGGGGTTCAATCAGCCCCAGCATTTT.

CDR3 coding DNA: TGTGCCAGCAGCTTGTCGTCCGGGACATACAATGAGCAGTTCTTC. Protein: CASSLSSGTYNEQFF. The chain uses TRBV5-4 and TRBJ2-1; D is possibly TRBD1 (6 bases). The V gene's germline CDR1 is SGHNT and CDR2 YYREEE (reference sequence). Trimming shortened V by 1 base and J by 4 bases, and 12 bases separated the two germline ends. This CDR3 is built from 15 residues.

V usage is TRBV5-1 and J usage is TRBJ2-3; D may be TRBD2 (5 bases). Germline V gene data show CDR1 as SGHRS and CDR2 as YFSETQ. With 0 bases removed from V and 4 bases from J, the gap between germline ends came to 6 bases. The CDR3 loop spans 13 amino acids. The DNA for the CDR3 is TGCGCCAGCAGCTTGGTCGGGGCAGATACGCAGTATTTT. Translating gives CASSLVGADTQYF. Variable domain in full (rest from reference TRBV5-1 and TRBJ2-3): KAGVTQTPRYLIKTRGQQVTLSCSPISGHRSVSWYQQTPGQGLQFLFEYFSETQRNKGNFPGRFSGRQFSNSRSEMNVSTLELGDSALYLCASSLVGADTQYFGPGTRLTVL.

This chain joins TRBV6-1 and TRBJ1-2; 9 nucleotides match TRBD1. With 1 base clipped from V and 0 bases from J, the junction kept 21 bases outside the gene matches. This CDR3 contains 22 residues. The germline V gene encodes CDR1 MNHNS and CDR2 SASEGT. CDR3: CASSEGLGSGFATGGSNYGYTF. CDR3 nucleotides: TGTGCCAGCAGTGAAGGTCTCGGGAGTGGGTTCGCTACAGGGGGCTCTAACTATGGCTACACCTTC.

This clone was detected only once. This rearrangement joins TRBV18 to TRBJ1-2; D not certain. The CDR3 contains 14 residues. V was cut by 0 bases and J by 4 bases, with 9 bases left in between. Germline V lookup: CDR1 KGHSH, CDR2 LQKENI. For the CDR3, the DNA is TGTGCCAGCTCACCACCCGCGGAGGTCTATGGCTACACCTTC. Translated: CASSPPAEVYGYTF.

The chain has TRBV11-2 and TRBJ2-5, with D possibly TRBD2 on 6 matching bases. V lost 5 bases to trimming and J lost 2 bases, with 18 bases between them. Germline loops: CDR1 SGHAT, CDR2 FQNNGV. This CDR3 is built from 16 residues. The CDR3 nucleotides are TGTGCCAGCAGCCCTGGGGGGACTCTGTGGCAAGAGACCCAGTACTTC. This translates into CASSPGGTLWQETQYF.

The J gene is TRBJ2-1, the V gene TRBV2; 12 bases agree with TRBD2. This CDR3 is 15 amino acids long. Germline assignment: CDR1 SNHLY and CDR2 FYNNEI. Losses at the gene ends were 7 bases for V and 7 bases for J; bases not matched to a gene: 8. CDR3 sequence: CASKTSGGSSNEQFF. The CDR3 region has the DNA TGTGCCAGCAAGACTAGCGGGGGCTCCTCAAATGAGCAGTTCTTC.

The rearrangement uses TRBV19 and TRBJ1-5, with TRBD1 matching over 8 bases. After removal of 4 bases from V and 6 bases from J, the junction contained 8 bases not matched to a gene. The germline V gene encodes CDR1 LNHDA and CDR2 SQIVND (reference sequence). The CDR3 runs to 15 residues. The CDR3 loop reads CASSKRTGKGQPQHF. DNA of the CDR3: TGTGCCAGTAGTAAGAGGACAGGGAAGGGTCAGCCCCAGCATTTT.